These 18 T cell receptor beta chains share one sample of origin, sequenced in a study of T-cell reconstitution after alpha-beta-depleted transplantation in children. The TCRbeta library incorporated unique molecular identifiers. TCRdb redid the calling of the PCR reads with MiXCR, one entry per CDR3 protein. The table lists about 640,000 distinct CDR3 sequences, around 16% of them singletons. The sample in question was PBMCs from the stem cell graft donor, obtained from the stem cell graft. The receptors come from a human donor who donated a stem cell graft to a child with acute myeloid leukemia.

The chain couples TRBV20-1 to TRBJ1-1; maybe TRBD1 (6 bases). The CDR3 covers 15 residues. Germline-derived CDR1 and CDR2 are DFQATT and SNEGSKA (reference sequence). Trimming took off 0 bases at V and 9 bases at J, with 20 bases between the two ends. As DNA, the CDR3 is TGCAGTGCTAGAGATAGGACAGACTTCCTCTCACAAGCTTTCTTT. It encodes CSARDRTDFLSQAFF.

This clonotype was seen more than once but under ten times. Mismatch with germline at one junction end may stem from a read error. The chain links TRBV7-2 to TRBJ1-1, with D uncertain. This CDR3 spans 14 amino acids. Germline V gives CDR1 SGHTA, CDR2 FQGNSA. The CDR3 region has the DNA TGTGCCAGCAGCTACGGCTGGCAGCAGCCTGAGGCTTTCTTT. Translating it yields CASSYGWQQPEAFF.

This clonotype was observed at least ten times. The chain carries TRBV28 and TRBJ1-5; D possibly corresponds to TRBD1 (5 bases). Germline CDR1 reads MDHEN; CDR2 reads SYDVKM. The length of the CDR3 is 15 residues. Trimming pared 3 bases from V and 5 bases from J, leaving 14 bases between. The CDR3, as DNA: TGTGCCAGCAGTTTGTTTGACAGAAACGATCAGCCCCAGCATTTT. This encodes CASSLFDRNDQPQHF. The full variable domain, rest sourced from reference TRBV28 and TRBJ1-5, is DVKVTQSSRYLVKRTGEKVFLECVQDMDHENMFWYRQDPGLGLRLIYFSYDVKMKEKGDIPEGYSVSREKKERFSLILESASTNQTSMYLCASSLFDRNDQPQHFGDGTRLSIL.

With respect to this clonotype: Possible read error: a much larger clone is one base away. This CDR3 is missing its conserved last phenylalanine or tryptophan, likely due to a read error. CDR3 DNA sequence: TGCAGTGCTAGAGATATTTACGGACTAGCGGGGGGGAGCTCCTACAATGAGCAGTTCATC. Translation: CSARDIYGLAGGSSYNEQFI. The rearrangement uses TRBV20-1 and TRBJ2-1; 15 bases fit TRBD2. CDR1 DFQATT and CDR2 SNEGSKA come from the germline V gene (reference sequence). V lost 0 bases to trimming and J lost 0 bases; unmatched junction nucleotides: 9. The CDR3 loop spans 20 amino acids.

This clonotype was seen more than once but under ten times. CDR3 loop: CSALGSGQGATYNEQFF. The CDR3, as DNA: TGCAGTGCCCTCGGTTCGGGACAGGGGGCCACCTACAATGAGCAGTTCTTC. This sequence joins TRBV20-1 and TRBJ2-1; 12 nucleotides match TRBD1. The CDR3 is 17 residues long. V lost 6 bases to trimming and J lost 2 bases; unmatched junction nucleotides: 11. Germline V CDR1 and CDR2: DFQATT, SNEGSKA (reference sequence).

The CDR3 region has the DNA TGTGCCACCAGCAGAGATCGGGACAGGGTGTACGAAAAACTGTTTTTT. It is translated as CATSRDRDRVYEKLFF. The chain uses TRBV15 and TRBJ1-4, with 9 nucleotides matching TRBD1. Germline CDR1 LNHNV, CDR2 YYDKDF (reference sequence). V shed 0 bases and J 8 bases; nucleotides not matched to a gene: 7. The CDR3 consists of 16 residues.

This chain joins TRBV20-1 and TRBJ2-1, with D possibly being TRBD2 (6 bases). The CDR3 contains 15 residues. Per the germline V gene, CDR1 is DFQATT and CDR2 is SNEGSKA (reference sequence). Between the trimmed V and J ends, which lost 4 bases and 4 bases, there was a span of 17 bases. The CDR3 coding sequence is TGCAGTGCTACCTCCCAGCGGGTGTTATACAATGAGCAGTTCTTC. Protein product: CSATSQRVLYNEQFF.

In this sample, this clonotype turned up many times. The chain has TRBV7-9 and TRBJ2-1, with 11 bases identical to TRBD2. Germline-derived CDR1 and CDR2 are SEHNR and FQNEAQ (reference sequence). Trimming took 5 bases from V and 7 from J; bases not matched to a gene: 10. CDR3 length: 16 amino acids. The CDR3 protein is CASSHRLAGLPNEQFF. The CDR3 nucleotides read TGTGCCAGCAGCCATCGACTAGCGGGGCTCCCTAATGAGCAGTTCTTC.

The CDR3 reads CASSEDLHGALAKNIQYF. The CDR3 DNA reads TGTGCCAGCAGTGAAGATCTACATGGGGCCCTAGCCAAAAACATTCAGTACTTC. The V call is TRBV6-1, the J call TRBJ2-4; D may be TRBD1 (5 bases). Germline V gene sequence: CDR1 MNHNS, CDR2 SASEGT. This CDR3 is built from 18 residues. V dropped 1 base and J dropped 0 bases, with 16 bases sitting between them.

The gene calls are TRBV9 and TRBJ1-6, with 7 bases identical to TRBD1. Germline loops: CDR1 SGDLS, CDR2 YYNGEE. This CDR3 spans 15 amino acids. The trim removed 0 bases at V and 9 bases at J, leaving 6 bases unmatched. The CDR3 protein is CASSVGTGATSPLHF. The CDR3 coding sequence is TGTGCCAGCAGCGTAGGTACAGGGGCAACTTCACCCCTCCACTTT.

The chain couples TRBV7-2 to TRBJ1-5; a weak D match, TRBD1 (6 bases). The ends were cut back, 0 bases at V and 1 base at J, with 16 bases in the middle. Germline V gene lookup returns CDR1 SGHTA and CDR2 FQGNSA. The CDR3 is 18 residues long. In nucleotides, the CDR3 is TGTGCCAGCAGCTTAGCCACAGGGTTCCCTGCAAGCAATCAGCCCCAGCATTTT. Encoded protein: CASSLATGFPASNQPQHF.

This clonotype was seen many times. V is TRBV9 and J is TRBJ2-7; TRBD1 matches at 7 bases. The CDR3 runs to 15 residues. CDR1 and CDR2 (germline): SGDLS, YYNGEE. The ends lost 3 bases at V and 0 bases at J; junction bases unmatched: 6. CDR3 DNA sequence: TGTGCCAGCAGCGCTGGGGGACAGTACTCCTACGAGCAGTACTTC. It is translated as CASSAGGQYSYEQYF.

This chain uses TRBV7-9 with TRBJ1-1; 10 bases are shared with TRBD1. The CDR3 runs 17 residues. J gave up 5 bases and V 4 bases, and 13 bases lay outside the gene matches. Looked up from germline, CDR1 is SEHNR and CDR2 is FQNEAQ (reference sequence). As DNA, the CDR3 is TGTGCCAGCAGCTCCCACGGGACAGGGGACCGGGGGACTGAAGCTTTCTTT. Its translation is CASSSHGTGDRGTEAFF.

The V call is TRBV7-2, the J call TRBJ2-3, with D tentatively TRBD2 (5 bases). Between the trimmed V and J ends, which lost 5 bases and 3 bases, there was a span of 21 bases. The CDR3 spans 17 residues. In germline, CDR1 is SGHTA, CDR2 FQGNSA. The CDR3 spells CASSPHAGSTLTDTQYF. DNA for the CDR3: TGTGCCAGCAGCCCCCATGCGGGTAGCACCCTTACAGATACGCAGTATTTT. The full variable domain, completed using reference TRBV7-2 and TRBJ2-3, is GAGVSQSPSNKVTEKGKDVELRCDPISGHTALYWYRQSLGQGLEFLIYFQGNSAPDKSGLPSDRFSAERTGGSVSTLTIQRTQQEDSAVYLCASSPHAGSTLTDTQYFGPGTRLTVL.

Details on this clonotype: A read error may be the cause here, since a much bigger clone is one base away. The chain carries TRBV20-1 and TRBJ1-6; D is uncertain. V lost 0 bases to trimming and J lost 7 bases, with 10 bases between them. The V gene's germline CDR1 is DFQATT and CDR2 SNEGSKA (reference sequence). The CDR3 covers 14 residues. In DNA form, the CDR3 reads TGCAGTGCTAGAGATTATGACGCGAATTCACCCCTCCACTTT. Residues: CSARDYDANSPLHF.

The genes are TRBV27 and TRBJ1-3, with a possible D match to TRBD1 (6 bases). V shed 5 bases and J shed 4 bases, with 18 bases lying between them. The germline V gene has CDR1 MNHEY and CDR2 SMNVEV (reference sequence). The CDR3 consists of 16 residues. This CDR3 reads CASSPRTDKTGNTIYF. The CDR3 region has the DNA TGTGCCAGCAGTCCCCGGACAGACAAGACGGGAAACACCATATATTTT.

The CDR3, as DNA: TGTGCCAGCAGCTTAACCAGCTTTACGGGGGTGAGCACAGATACGCAGTATTTT. Amino acids: CASSLTSFTGVSTDTQYF. The V and J genes are TRBV11-1 and TRBJ2-3; D may be TRBD2 (6 bases). Looked up from germline, CDR1 is SGHAT and CDR2 is FQDESV (reference sequence). This CDR3 is built from 18 residues. The V gene lost 2 bases and the J gene lost 0 bases, with 18 bases spanning the gap. Together with reference TRBV11-1 and TRBJ2-3, the CDR3 gives the full variable domain: EAEVAQSPRYKITEKSQAVAFWCDPISGHATLYWYRQILGQGPELLVQFQDESVVDDSQLPKDRFSAERLKGVDSTLKIQPAELGDSAMYLCASSLTSFTGVSTDTQYFGPGTRLTVL.

This clonotype was counted at least ten times. The rearrangement links TRBV20-1 to TRBJ2-5; a weak D match, TRBD2 (7 bases). This CDR3 has 15 amino acids. Per the germline V gene, CDR1 is DFQATT and CDR2 is SNEGSKA (reference sequence). The V end lost 2 bases, the J end lost 5 bases, and 18 bases lay between the germline ends. The CDR3 loop reads CSARRLGGGEETQYF. In DNA, the CDR3 is TGCAGTGCTAGACGCCTAGGGGGGGGTGAGGAGACCCAGTACTTC.